One sample yielded the 19 T cell receptor beta chains listed below, sequenced in a study of blood T cells in healthy people across ages. PCR was performed a second time for roughly 6 to 12 cycles using a sample-barcoded 5' primer and a J-beta primer mix. In TCRdb, the 5' RACE reads were re-called with MiXCR into one record per CDR3 protein. The data hold 700,000 to 1,000,000 distinct CDR3 sequences, with around 45% observed a single time. The sequencing sample was made of blood. The receptors originated from a man aged 55 to 70 in good health.

The V call is TRBV27, the J call TRBJ2-1; 12 nucleotides match TRBD2. The CDR3 loop spans 15 amino acids. CDR1 MNHEY and CDR2 SMNVEV come from the germline V gene (reference sequence). J lost 13 bases, V lost 5 bases, and 12 bases had no gene match. The CDR3 region is CASSRGTSGRETQFF. CDR3 DNA: TGTGCCAGCAGTCGCGGGACTAGCGGGCGGGAGACCCAGTTCTTC.

The chain has TRBV12-5 and TRBJ2-3; 8 bases align to TRBD2. The germline V gene encodes CDR1 LGHNT and CDR2 FRNRAP. CDR3 length equals 16 residues. Trimming took 0 bases from V and 3 from J; bases not matched to a gene: 5. The CDR3 loop reads CASGLVPGGRTDTQYF. In nucleotides, the CDR3 is TGTGCTAGTGGTTTGGTACCGGGGGGGAGAACAGATACGCAGTATTTT.

There are a few counts of this clonotype. The chain carries TRBV7-2 and TRBJ1-2; TRBD1 might be the D (5 bases). The CDR3 sequence is 15 residues long. Per germline, CDR1 SGHTA and CDR2 FQGNSA. V was clipped by 0 bases and J by 2 bases, with 10 bases between them. For the CDR3, the DNA is TGTGCCAGCAGCTTAGCGCTGGGGGGGAACTATGGCTACACCTTC. Its protein product is CASSLALGGNYGYTF. Filled out from reference TRBV7-2 and TRBJ1-2, the complete variable domain reads GAGVSQSPSNKVTEKGKDVELRCDPISGHTALYWYRQSLGQGLEFLIYFQGNSAPDKSGLPSDRFSAERTGGSVSTLTIQRTQQEDSAVYLCASSLALGGNYGYTFGSGTRLTVV.

This rearrangement joins TRBV27 to TRBJ2-7, with D unresolved. The CDR3 is made up of 11 amino acids. Germline assignment: CDR1 MNHEY and CDR2 SMNVEV (reference sequence). V was clipped by 7 bases and J by 4 bases, with 8 bases between them. The CDR3 nucleotides are TGTGCCAGCAAAATGGGGTACGAGCAGTACTTC. The encoded protein is CASKMGYEQYF.

This chain connects TRBV5-1 to TRBJ2-5; D is perhaps TRBD1 or TRBD2 (5 bases each). Germline assignment: CDR1 SGHRS and CDR2 YFSETQ. Deletions cut 4 bases from V and 1 base from J, with 11 bases between. CDR3 length: 14 amino acids. CDR3 loop: CASSQGRRQETQYF. The DNA for the CDR3 is TGCGCCAGCAGCCAGGGACGGCGCCAAGAGACCCAGTACTTC.

V is TRBV2 and J is TRBJ2-5; D is perhaps TRBD2 (7 bases). This CDR3 has 15 residues. With 6 bases removed from V and 7 bases from J, the gap between germline ends came to 21 bases. CDR1 and CDR2 (germline): SNHLY, FYNNEI. The CDR3 reads CASRGASGALWTQYF. As DNA, the CDR3 is TGTGCCAGCAGGGGGGCCAGCGGGGCCCTCTGGACCCAGTACTTC. Combining the CDR3 with reference TRBV2 and TRBJ2-5 gives the whole variable domain EPEVTQTPSHQVTQMGQEVILRCVPISNHLYFYWYRQILGQKVEFLVSFYNNEISEKSEIFDDQFSVERPDGSNFTLKIRSTKLEDSAMYFCASRGASGALWTQYFGPGTRLLVL.

This clonotype was counted a single time. This chain connects TRBV6-2 or TRBV6-3 to TRBJ2-7; 10 bases agree with TRBD2. There are 15 residues in the CDR3. Germline CDR1 MNHEY, CDR2 SVGEGT. After removal of 2 bases from V and 3 bases from J, the junction contained 4 bases not matched to a gene. CDR3 in amino acids: CASSYAGTSDYEQYF. The CDR3, as DNA: TGTGCCAGCAGTTACGCCGGGACTAGCGACTACGAGCAGTACTTC.

The chain links TRBV28 to TRBJ2-7; tentative D call: TRBD2 (6 bases). The germline V gene has CDR1 MDHEN and CDR2 SYDVKM. This CDR3 contains 13 residues. The germline V and J ends were trimmed by 7 bases and 2 bases, with 12 bases remaining between them. The CDR3 protein is CASTGTPTYEQYF. The CDR3, as DNA: TGTGCCAGCACCGGGACTCCTACCTACGAGCAGTACTTC. Supplemented by reference TRBV28 and TRBJ2-7, the full variable domain reads DVKVTQSSRYLVKRTGEKVFLECVQDMDHENMFWYRQDPGLGLRLIYFSYDVKMKEKGDIPEGYSVSREKKERFSLILESASTNQTSMYLCASTGTPTYEQYFGPGTRLTVT.

The J gene is TRBJ1-2, the V gene TRBV2, with D perhaps TRBD1 (6 bases). The CDR3 is 14 residues long. Trimming removed 7 bases at V and 5 bases at J, with 17 bases between. Germline assignment: CDR1 SNHLY and CDR2 FYNNEI. The CDR3 region is CASTGGAIQYGYTF. The CDR3 nucleotides read TGTGCCAGCACTGGGGGGGCGATACAATATGGCTACACCTTC. The whole variable domain, filled in from reference TRBV2 and TRBJ1-2, reads EPEVTQTPSHQVTQMGQEVILRCVPISNHLYFYWYRQILGQKVEFLVSFYNNEISEKSEIFDDQFSVERPDGSNFTLKIRSTKLEDSAMYFCASTGGAIQYGYTFGSGTRLTVV.

J is TRBJ2-3 and V is TRBV20-1, with 11 bases lining up with TRBD2. The CDR3 covers 16 residues. CDR1 is DFQATT, CDR2 SNEGSKA, per germline (reference sequence). V was clipped by 6 bases and J by 2 bases; unmatched bases: 10. The CDR3 is CSAQYSGGALTDTQYF. The CDR3 DNA sequence: TGCAGTGCCCAGTATAGCGGGGGGGCCCTCACAGATACGCAGTATTTT.

The V and J genes are TRBV5-1 and TRBJ2-2; TRBD1 is a possible D gene (6 bases). The CDR3 has 14 residues. Trimming removed 4 bases from V and 3 bases from J, with 10 bases in between. Germline V gene lookup returns CDR1 SGHRS and CDR2 YFSETQ. CDR3 sequence reads: CASSLRTDTGELFF. CDR3 in DNA: TGCGCCAGCAGCCTAAGGACAGACACCGGGGAGCTGTTTTTT.

The chain carries TRBV11-3 and TRBJ2-5; D is perhaps TRBD2 (6 bases). CDR1 is SGHNT and CDR2 is YENEEA in the germline V gene. Trimming left V 6 bases short and J 2 bases short, with 7 bases between. This CDR3 is 12 amino acids long. This CDR3 reads CASRRGQETQYF. The CDR3 bases are TGTGCCAGCAGACGGGGGCAAGAGACCCAGTACTTC.

This clonotype was detected ten times or more. The chain links TRBV20-1 to TRBJ2-3, with unresolved D. The ends were cut back, 2 bases at V and 0 bases at J, with 9 bases in the middle. From germline, CDR1 is DFQATT and CDR2 SNEGSKA (reference sequence). The CDR3 sequence is 14 residues long. This CDR3 is CSARRWTSTDTQYF. DNA for the CDR3: TGCAGTGCTAGAAGGTGGACCAGCACAGATACGCAGTATTTT.

The V call is TRBV4-3, the J call TRBJ2-1; D not resolved. The CDR3 has 13 amino acids. Per the germline V gene, CDR1 is LGHNA and CDR2 is YSLEER. Deletions cut 2 bases from V and 8 bases from J, with 10 bases between. CDR3 coding DNA: TGCGCCAGCAGCCAATCTGGGCCGTATGAGCAGTTCTTC. Its translation: CASSQSGPYEQFF.

The V gene is TRBV9, the J gene TRBJ2-3, with 8 bases lining up with TRBD1. The CDR3 extends over 15 amino acids. Germline CDR1 and CDR2: SGDLS and YYNGEE. The ends lost 3 bases at V and 5 bases at J; junction bases unmatched: 8. CDR3 sequence reads: CASSERTGSIDTQYF. CDR3 coding DNA: TGTGCCAGCAGCGAGAGGACAGGGTCAATAGATACGCAGTATTTT.

J is TRBJ1-1 and V is TRBV20-1; D may be TRBD1 (5 bases). Germline CDR1 is DFQATT and CDR2 is SNEGSKA (reference sequence). This CDR3 is 14 amino acids long. Trimming shortened V by 2 bases and J by 1 base, and 11 bases separated the two germline ends. The CDR3 DNA follows: TGCAGTGCTAGATCAAAAACAGGGAACACTGAAGCTTTCTTT. Residues: CSARSKTGNTEAFF.

This chain joins TRBV12-3 or TRBV12-4 and TRBJ2-7; TRBD1 aligns across 8 bases. V gave up 4 bases and J gave up 2 bases; unmatched junction bases: 13. The CDR3 spans 17 residues. This chain's CDR3 is CASSSQIRDRWTYEQYF. Here the CDR3 DNA reads TGTGCCAGCAGTTCACAGATCCGGGACAGGTGGACCTACGAGCAGTACTTC.

CDR3 nucleotides: TGTGCCAGCAGCTTAACGCTGCAGGACGAGCAGTACTTC. Protein sequence: CASSLTLQDEQYF. The chain uses TRBV7-2 and TRBJ2-7; D is unclear. The germline V and J ends were trimmed by 2 bases and 5 bases, with 10 bases remaining between them. Germline CDR1 SGHTA, CDR2 FQGNSA. The CDR3 has 13 residues.

J is TRBJ2-4 and V is TRBV20-1; tentatively, D is TRBD1 (6 bases). CDR1 and CDR2 (germline): DFQATT, SNEGSKA (reference sequence). V was cut by 3 bases and J by 0 bases, with 12 bases left in between. The CDR3 contains 15 residues. Written as DNA, the CDR3 is TGCAGTGCTAGTGACAGGTTGGGAGCCAAAAACATTCAGTACTTC. Amino acids: CSASDRLGAKNIQYF.